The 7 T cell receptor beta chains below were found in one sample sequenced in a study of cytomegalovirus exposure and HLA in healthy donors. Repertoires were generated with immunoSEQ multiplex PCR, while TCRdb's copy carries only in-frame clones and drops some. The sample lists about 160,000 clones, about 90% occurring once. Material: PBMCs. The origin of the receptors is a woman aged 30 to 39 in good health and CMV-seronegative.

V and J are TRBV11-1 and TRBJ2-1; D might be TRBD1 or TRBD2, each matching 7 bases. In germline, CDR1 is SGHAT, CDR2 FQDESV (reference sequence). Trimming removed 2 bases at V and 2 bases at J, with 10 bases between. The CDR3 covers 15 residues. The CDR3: CASSLQGGAYNEQFF. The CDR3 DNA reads TGTGCCAGCAGCTTACAGGGGGGGGCCTACAATGAGCAGTTCTTC.

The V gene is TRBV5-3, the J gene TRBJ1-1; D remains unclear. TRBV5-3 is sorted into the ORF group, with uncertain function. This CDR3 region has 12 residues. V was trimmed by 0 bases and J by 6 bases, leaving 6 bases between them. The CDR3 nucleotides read TGTGCCAGAAGCTTGGGCGTCGCTGAAGCTTTCTTT. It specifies CARSLGVAEAFF.

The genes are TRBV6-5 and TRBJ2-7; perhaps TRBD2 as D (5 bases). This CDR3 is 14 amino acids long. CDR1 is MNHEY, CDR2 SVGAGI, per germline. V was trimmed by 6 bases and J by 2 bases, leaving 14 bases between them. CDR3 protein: CASSPLGRPYEQYF. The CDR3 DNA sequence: TGTGCCAGCAGCCCACTAGGTCGTCCCTACGAGCAGTACTTC.

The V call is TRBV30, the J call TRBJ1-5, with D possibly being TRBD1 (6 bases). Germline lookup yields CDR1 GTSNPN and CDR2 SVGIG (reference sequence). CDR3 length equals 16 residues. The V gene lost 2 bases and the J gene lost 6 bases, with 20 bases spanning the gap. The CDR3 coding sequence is TGTGCCTGGAGTAAAAAGGGGAGGGGGGGTAGTCAGCCCCAGCATTTT. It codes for CAWSKKGRGGSQPQHF.

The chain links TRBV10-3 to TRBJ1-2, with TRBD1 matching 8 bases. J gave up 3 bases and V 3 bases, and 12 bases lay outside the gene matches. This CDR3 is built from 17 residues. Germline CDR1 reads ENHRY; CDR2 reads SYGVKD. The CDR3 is CAISDLGQEPGDYGYTF. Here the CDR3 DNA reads TGTGCCATCAGTGACTTGGGACAGGAGCCCGGGGACTATGGCTACACCTTC.

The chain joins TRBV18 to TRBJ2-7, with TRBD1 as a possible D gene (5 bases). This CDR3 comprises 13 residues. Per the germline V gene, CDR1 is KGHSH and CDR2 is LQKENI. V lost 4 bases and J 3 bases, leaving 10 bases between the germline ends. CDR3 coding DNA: TGTGCCAGCTCACTGGGGCCCTACTACGAGCAGTACTTC. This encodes CASSLGPYYEQYF.

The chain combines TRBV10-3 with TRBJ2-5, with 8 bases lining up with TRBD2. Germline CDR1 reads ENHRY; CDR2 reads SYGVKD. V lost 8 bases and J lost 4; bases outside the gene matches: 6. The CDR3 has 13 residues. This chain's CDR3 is CAISSGSSETQYF. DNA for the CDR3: TGTGCCATCTCCAGCGGGAGTTCAGAGACCCAGTACTTC.